The 23 T cell receptor beta chains below all came from one sample that was sequenced in a study of blood T cell repertoires in COVID-19 (dated by TCRdb to the early 2020s). Library construction relied on the immunoSEQ multiplex PCR assay. TCRdb took this table from immuneACCESS and kept in-frame rearrangements with V and J called. Such tables lack part of the clones; where checked against another copy, unresolved V genes explain under half of the gap, and the rest is unexplained. The sample data list some 230,000 clones, and around 83% of these were observed just once. The ten largest clones capture under 8.5% of the sample. Sequencing input: peripheral blood. These receptors originate from a woman of 80 years or more with COVID-19, enrolled during active disease.

V and J are TRBV6-6 and TRBJ2-1; tentative D call: TRBD1 (5 bases). The CDR3 is made up of 13 amino acids. Trimming took off 6 bases at V and 5 bases at J, with 11 bases between the two ends. Germline loops: CDR1 MNHNY, CDR2 SVGAGI (reference sequence). CDR3 bases: TGTGCCAGCAGCCTACAGGCCAACAATGAGCAGTTCTTC. It codes for CASSLQANNEQFF.

The V and J genes are TRBV6-5 and TRBJ1-3; D might be TRBD1 (5 bases). CDR3 length: 13 residues. The germline V gene encodes CDR1 MNHEY and CDR2 SVGAGI. Trimming left V 9 bases short and J 10 bases short, with 19 bases between. CDR3: CASKDSWKRTIYF. DNA for the CDR3: TGTGCCAGTAAAGACAGCTGGAAACGGACCATATATTTT.

The chain recombines TRBV5-1 with TRBJ1-3; 8 nucleotides align to TRBD1. Germline trimming cut 0 bases from V and 0 bases from J; bases unmatched to any gene: 5. Per germline, CDR1 SGHRS and CDR2 YFSETQ. This CDR3 comprises 17 residues. In DNA, the CDR3 is TGCGCCAGCAGCTTGGGGACAGGGAAGCGCTCTGGAAACACCATATATTTT. The encoded protein is CASSLGTGKRSGNTIYF.

This clone was counted once. This chain joins TRBV19 and TRBJ1-5, with 9 bases aligning to TRBD1. Germline V gene lookup returns CDR1 LNHDA and CDR2 SQIVND (reference sequence). CDR3 length equals 13 residues. Trimming took 4 bases from V and 5 from J; bases not matched to a gene: 0. DNA of the CDR3: TGTGCCAGTAGTAGGACAGGGGATCAGCCCCAGCATTTT. Amino acids: CASSRTGDQPQHF.

The chain has TRBV18 and TRBJ1-3, with 8 bases aligning to TRBD1. The J segment lost 2 bases and the V segment lost 4 bases, leaving 4 bases of the junction unmatched. The V gene's germline CDR1 is KGHSH and CDR2 LQKENI. The CDR3 sequence is 15 residues long. CDR3 coding DNA: TGTGCCAGCTCACTGGACAGGGTGCCTGGAAACACCATATATTTT. Amino acids: CASSLDRVPGNTIYF.

The V and J genes are TRBV19 and TRBJ1-2; unclear D gene. This CDR3 contains 15 residues. Germline loops: CDR1 LNHDA, CDR2 SQIVND (reference sequence). Trimming pared 6 bases from V and 4 bases from J, leaving 18 bases between. CDR3 sequence reads: CASRGPGEGVYGYTF. In DNA, the CDR3 is TGTGCCAGTAGAGGCCCGGGAGAAGGAGTCTATGGCTACACCTTC.

The chain uses TRBV10-1 and TRBJ1-1; no reliable D call. This CDR3 has 16 amino acids. The germline V gene encodes CDR1 WNHNN and CDR2 SYGVQD (reference sequence). Trimming removed 0 bases from V and 8 bases from J, with 19 bases in between. CDR3: CASSESRTDLRREAFF. As DNA, the CDR3 is TGCGCCAGCAGTGAGTCCAGAACAGATCTACGCCGGGAAGCTTTCTTT.

This sequence joins TRBV9 and TRBJ2-1, with 7 positions matching TRBD2. CDR3 length equals 15 residues. Germline trimming cut 4 bases from V and 3 bases from J; bases unmatched to any gene: 7. Germline V lookup: CDR1 SGDLS, CDR2 YYNGEE. The CDR3: CASSPSGTYYNEQFF. The CDR3, as DNA: TGTGCCAGCAGCCCAAGCGGGACCTACTACAATGAGCAGTTCTTC. The complete variable domain, with remaining parts taken from reference TRBV9 and TRBJ2-1, reads DSGVTQTPKHLITATGQRVTLRCSPRSGDLSVYWYQQSLDQGLQFLIQYYNGEERAKGNILERFSAQQFPDLHSELNLSSLELGDSALYFCASSPSGTYYNEQFFGPGTRLTVL.

The chain combines TRBV5-1 with TRBJ2-1; 9 positions agree with TRBD1. CDR1 SGHRS and CDR2 YFSETQ come from the germline V gene. V trimming: 4 bases; J trimming: 4 bases; junction bases outside the gene matches: 9. CDR3 size: 16 residues. The CDR3 DNA reads TGCGCCAGCAGCCTTGGACCGGGGACAGGGTACAATGAGCAGTTCTTC. This gives the protein CASSLGPGTGYNEQFF.

V and J are TRBV2 and TRBJ2-1; D gene unclear. V lost 1 base and J 1 base, leaving 8 bases between the germline ends. Germline V gene sequence: CDR1 SNHLY, CDR2 FYNNEI. The CDR3 contains 15 residues. CDR3 sequence: CASSEGYLSYNEQFF. DNA of the CDR3: TGTGCCAGCAGTGAAGGCTACCTGTCCTACAATGAGCAGTTCTTC.

The V call is TRBV24-1, the J call TRBJ2-3, with 8 bases matching TRBD2. J lost 2 bases, V lost 3 bases, and 6 bases had no gene match. In germline, CDR1 is KGHDR, CDR2 SFDVKD. The CDR3 sequence is 16 residues long. In DNA form, the CDR3 reads TGTGCCACCAGTGATGGTCCTAGCGGGTTCACAGATACGCAGTATTTT. This codes for CATSDGPSGFTDTQYF.

The CDR3 loop is CASSLQGANEKLFF. CDR3 coding DNA: TGCGCCAGCAGCTTGCAGGGGGCGAATGAAAAACTGTTTTTT. The chain carries TRBV5-1 and TRBJ1-4; TRBD1 agrees at 8 bases. The V segment lost 1 base and the J segment 5 bases; nucleotides outside the gene matches: 1. Germline assignment: CDR1 SGHRS and CDR2 YFSETQ. There are 14 residues in the CDR3. Complete variable domain (other parts from reference TRBV5-1 and TRBJ1-4): KAGVTQTPRYLIKTRGQQVTLSCSPISGHRSVSWYQQTPGQGLQFLFEYFSETQRNKGNFPGRFSGRQFSNSRSEMNVSTLELGDSALYLCASSLQGANEKLFFGSGTQLSVL.

The rearrangement links TRBV5-1 to TRBJ1-1; 8 nucleotides align to TRBD1. In germline, CDR1 is SGHRS, CDR2 YFSETQ. V shed 4 bases and J 6 bases; nucleotides not matched to a gene: 5. This CDR3 contains 13 residues. CDR3 protein: CASSQTGVPEAFF. CDR3 nucleotides: TGCGCCAGCAGCCAGACAGGGGTTCCTGAAGCTTTCTTT.

The chain carries TRBV2 and TRBJ1-6; 9 bases line up with TRBD1. J lost 9 bases, V lost 8 bases, and 2 bases had no gene match. The CDR3 totals 12 residues. Per the germline V gene, CDR1 is SNHLY and CDR2 is FYNNEI. This CDR3 reads CASGTGTSPLHF. In DNA form, the CDR3 reads TGTGCCAGCGGGACAGGGACTTCACCCCTCCACTTT. Filled out from reference TRBV2 and TRBJ1-6, the complete variable domain reads EPEVTQTPSHQVTQMGQEVILRCVPISNHLYFYWYRQILGQKVEFLVSFYNNEISEKSEIFDDQFSVERPDGSNFTLKIRSTKLEDSAMYFCASGTGTSPLHFGNGTRLTVT.

J is TRBJ2-2 and V is TRBV28; 7 bases map to TRBD1. Germline CDR1 and CDR2: MDHEN and SYDVKM. This CDR3 is built from 14 residues. J lost 0 bases, V lost 10 bases, and 5 bases had no gene match. CDR3 nucleotide sequence: TGTGCCACCCCGGGACAGTCGAACACCGGGGAGCTGTTTTTT. Encoded protein: CATPGQSNTGELFF.

This rearrangement joins TRBV4-2 to TRBJ2-3; D is uncertain. CDR1 is LGHNA, CDR2 YNFKEQ, per germline. V lost 4 bases to trimming and J lost 4 bases, with 15 bases between them. The CDR3 has 15 residues. This CDR3 is CASSPRSLLSDTQYF. CDR3 DNA sequence: TGTGCCAGCAGCCCGAGGAGCTTACTATCAGATACGCAGTATTTT.

V gene TRBV19 combines with J gene TRBJ1-2; D is possibly TRBD1 (5 bases). Trimming removed 3 bases from V and 2 bases from J, with 13 bases in between. The CDR3 has 15 amino acids. The germline gives CDR1 LNHDA, CDR2 SQIVND (reference sequence). The CDR3 loop is CASSIGQSANYGYTF. In DNA form, the CDR3 reads TGTGCCAGTAGTATCGGACAATCCGCCAACTATGGCTACACCTTC.

This clone has a handful of counts. The rearrangement uses TRBV30 and TRBJ2-1; possibly TRBD1 for D (5 bases). This CDR3 region has 13 residues. V lost 2 bases and J lost 7, with 12 bases in between. Germline CDR1 reads GTSNPN; CDR2 reads SVGIG (reference sequence). The CDR3, as DNA: TGTGCCTGGAGTCCGGACACTGTAAATGAGCAGTTCTTC. Amino acid sequence: CAWSPDTVNEQFF. The full variable domain, completed using reference TRBV30 and TRBJ2-1, is SQTIHQWPATLVQPVGSPLSLECTVEGTSNPNLYWYRQAAGRGLQLLFYSVGIGQISSEVPQNLSASRPQDRQFILSSKKLLLSDSGFYLCAWSPDTVNEQFFGPGTRLTVL.

This chain connects TRBV24-1 to TRBJ2-1; D is uncertain. V was cut by 3 bases and J by 5 bases, with 13 bases left in between. This CDR3 is 15 amino acids long. Per the germline V gene, CDR1 is KGHDR and CDR2 is SFDVKD. In nucleotides, the CDR3 is TGTGCCACCAGTGATCCACCTCCTACGAACAATGAGCAGTTCTTC. Translated: CATSDPPPTNNEQFF.

This clone was seen more than once but under ten times. This chain uses TRBV27 with TRBJ2-2, with D perhaps matching TRBD2 (5 bases). Between the trimmed V and J ends, which lost 2 bases and 6 bases, there was a span of 19 bases. The length of the CDR3 is 17 residues. Germline CDR1 and CDR2: MNHEY and SMNVEV (reference sequence). CDR3 loop: CASSLRVGVQSPGELFF. CDR3 bases: TGTGCCAGCAGTTTACGGGTCGGGGTGCAGTCCCCCGGGGAGCTGTTTTTT.

The chain carries TRBV9 and TRBJ2-3, with TRBD1 identical over 7 bases. V trimming: 3 bases; J trimming: 7 bases; junction bases outside the gene matches: 14. This CDR3 contains 16 residues. Germline V gene data show CDR1 as SGDLS and CDR2 as YYNGEE. The CDR3 DNA is TGTGCCAGCAGCGAAACGACGACAGGGTCGGGAAATACGCAGTATTTT. As protein: CASSETTTGSGNTQYF.

There are a few counts of this clone. This sequence joins TRBV7-2 and TRBJ2-5; tentatively, D is TRBD1 (5 bases). Germline loops: CDR1 SGHTA, CDR2 FQGNSA. V lost 5 bases to trimming and J lost 4 bases, with 14 bases between them. The CDR3 covers 14 residues. CDR3 sequence: CASSPRQLRETQYF. In DNA, the CDR3 is TGTGCCAGCAGCCCCAGACAGTTGAGAGAGACCCAGTACTTC.

The chain links TRBV11-2 to TRBJ2-7, with D perhaps TRBD2 (6 bases). CDR3 length: 15 amino acids. Trimming took off 3 bases at V and 0 bases at J, with 12 bases between the two ends. Germline lookup yields CDR1 SGHAT and CDR2 FQNNGV. CDR3 region: CASSFYAGSSYEQYF. CDR3 DNA sequence: TGTGCCAGCAGCTTTTACGCGGGGAGCTCCTACGAGCAGTACTTC. The variable domain in full, completed from reference TRBV11-2 and TRBJ2-7, reads EAGVAQSPRYKIIEKRQSVAFWCNPISGHATLYWYQQILGQGPKLLIQFQNNGVVDDSQLPKDRFSAERLKGVDSTLKIQPAKLEDSAVYLCASSFYAGSSYEQYFGPGTRLTVT.